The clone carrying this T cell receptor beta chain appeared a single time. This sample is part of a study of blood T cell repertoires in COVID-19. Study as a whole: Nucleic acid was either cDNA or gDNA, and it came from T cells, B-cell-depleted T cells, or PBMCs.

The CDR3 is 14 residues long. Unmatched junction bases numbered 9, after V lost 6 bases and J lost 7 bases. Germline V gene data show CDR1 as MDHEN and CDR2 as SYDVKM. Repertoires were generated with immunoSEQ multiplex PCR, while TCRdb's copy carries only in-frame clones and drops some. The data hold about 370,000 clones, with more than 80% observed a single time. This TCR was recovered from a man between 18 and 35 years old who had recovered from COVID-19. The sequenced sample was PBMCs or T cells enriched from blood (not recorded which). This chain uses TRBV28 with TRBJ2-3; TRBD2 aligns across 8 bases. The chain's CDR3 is CASSAGGLLHTQYF. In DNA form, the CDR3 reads TGTGCCAGCAGCGCGGGAGGACTACTACATACGCAGTATTTT.